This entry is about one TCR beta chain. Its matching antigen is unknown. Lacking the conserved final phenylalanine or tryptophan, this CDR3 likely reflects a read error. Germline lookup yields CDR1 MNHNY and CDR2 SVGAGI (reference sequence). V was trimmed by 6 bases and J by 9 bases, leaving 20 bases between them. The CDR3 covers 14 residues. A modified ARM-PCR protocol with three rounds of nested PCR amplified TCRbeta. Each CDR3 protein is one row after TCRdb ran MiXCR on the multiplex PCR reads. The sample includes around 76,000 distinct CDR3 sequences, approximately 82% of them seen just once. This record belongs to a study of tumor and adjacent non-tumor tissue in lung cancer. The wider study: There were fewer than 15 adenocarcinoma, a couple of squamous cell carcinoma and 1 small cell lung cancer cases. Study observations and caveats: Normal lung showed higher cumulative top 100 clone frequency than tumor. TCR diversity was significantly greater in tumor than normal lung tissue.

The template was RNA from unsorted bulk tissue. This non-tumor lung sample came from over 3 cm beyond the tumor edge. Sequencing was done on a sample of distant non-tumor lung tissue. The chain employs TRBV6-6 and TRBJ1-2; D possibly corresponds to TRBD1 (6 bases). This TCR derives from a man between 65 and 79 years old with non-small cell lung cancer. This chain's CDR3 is CASSPRQVSRCYTL. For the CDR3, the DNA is TGTGCCAGCAGCCCTAGACAGGTCTCAAGGTGCTACACCTTA.